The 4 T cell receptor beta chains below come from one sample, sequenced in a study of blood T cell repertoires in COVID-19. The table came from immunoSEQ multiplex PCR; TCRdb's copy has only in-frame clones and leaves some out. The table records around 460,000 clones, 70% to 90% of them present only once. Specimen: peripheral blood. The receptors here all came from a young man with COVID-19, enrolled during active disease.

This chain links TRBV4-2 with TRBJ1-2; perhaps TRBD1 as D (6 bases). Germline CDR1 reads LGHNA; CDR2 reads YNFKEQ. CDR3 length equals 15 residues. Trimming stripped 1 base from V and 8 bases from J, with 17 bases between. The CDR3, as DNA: TGTGCCAGCAGCCAAGGCGGGGGGGCAGGCAAAGGCTACACCTTC. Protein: CASSQGGGAGKGYTF.

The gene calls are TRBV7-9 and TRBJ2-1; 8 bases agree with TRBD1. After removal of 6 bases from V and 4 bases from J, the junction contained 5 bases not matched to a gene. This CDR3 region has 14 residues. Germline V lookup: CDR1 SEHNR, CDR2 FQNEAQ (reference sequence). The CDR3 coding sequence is TGTGCCAGCAGGGGACAGGTCCCTTACAATGAGCAGTTCTTC. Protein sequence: CASRGQVPYNEQFF.

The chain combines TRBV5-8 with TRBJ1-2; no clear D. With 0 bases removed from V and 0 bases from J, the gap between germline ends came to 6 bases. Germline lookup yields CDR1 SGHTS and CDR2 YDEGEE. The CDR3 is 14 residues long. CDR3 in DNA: TGTGCCAGCAGCTTGGGGGCAGCTAACTATGGCTACACCTTC. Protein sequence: CASSLGAANYGYTF.

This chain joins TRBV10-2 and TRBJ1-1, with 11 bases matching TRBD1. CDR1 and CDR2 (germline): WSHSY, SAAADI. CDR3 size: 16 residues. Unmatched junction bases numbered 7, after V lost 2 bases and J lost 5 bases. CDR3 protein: CASSETGTGGRTEAFF. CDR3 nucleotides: TGCGCCAGCAGTGAGACCGGGACAGGGGGTAGAACTGAAGCTTTCTTT.